The clone carrying this T cell receptor (beta chain) has ten or more counts. This sample stems from a study of response to subunit inactivated influenza vaccine. J gave up 2 bases and V 8 bases, and 5 bases lay outside the gene matches. Germline V lookup: CDR1 KGHSH, CDR2 LQKENI. This CDR3 region has 13 residues. TCRdb recomputed calls from the RT-PCR reads with MiXCR, one row per CDR3 protein. The profile shows 150,000 to 200,000 distinct CDR3 sequences, roughly a tenth of them singletons. This chain links TRBV18 with TRBJ2-5; 7 nucleotides align to TRBD1. The clonotype comes from a man in his fifties or sixties who received an inactivated influenza vaccine. The specimen was non-naive T cells sorted from PBMCs, collected around seven weeks after vaccination. CDR3 in DNA: TGTGCCAGCAGCCGGGACAGACAAGAGACCCAGTACTTC. As protein: CASSRDRQETQYF.